What follows are 6 T cell receptor beta chains derived from one specimen sequenced in a study of blood T cell repertoires in COVID-19 (dated by TCRdb to 2018 to 2020). Preparation of the library involved the immunoSEQ multiplex PCR assay. Here the immuneACCESS table is served through TCRdb, limited to in-frame sequences with V and J called. Missing clones are a known gap in these copies; in checked studies unresolved V genes cover under half, and the rest lacks a known reason. Recorded for this sample are about 190,000 clones; approximately 80% of them occurred a single time. The ten top clones hold roughly a fifth of the sample. The source material was peripheral blood. The receptors were sampled from a human donor in a cohort sampled during active COVID-19.

The chain couples TRBV2 to TRBJ2-3, with 8 positions matching TRBD2. This CDR3 comprises 13 residues. In germline, CDR1 is SNHLY, CDR2 FYNNEI. The V segment lost 6 bases and the J segment 6 bases; nucleotides outside the gene matches: 5. CDR3 in amino acids: CASSSLAADTQYF. The CDR3, as DNA: TGTGCCAGCAGCTCACTAGCGGCGGATACGCAGTATTTT.

The chain uses TRBV2 and TRBJ2-1; 9 bases are a match to TRBD2. Per the germline V gene, CDR1 is SNHLY and CDR2 is FYNNEI. The CDR3 is 13 amino acids. After removal of 3 bases from V and 11 bases from J, the junction contained 5 bases not matched to a gene. In DNA form, the CDR3 reads TGTGCCAGCAGTGAGGCGACTAGCGGTAAGCAGTTCTTC. Translation gives CASSEATSGKQFF.

The chain links TRBV5-1 to TRBJ2-5; possible D gene TRBD1, 6 bases. Trimming left V 2 bases short and J 0 bases short, with 8 bases between. The CDR3 sequence is 14 residues long. From germline, CDR1 is SGHRS and CDR2 YFSETQ. CDR3 nucleotide sequence: TGCGCCAGCAGCTTACAGGGTAACCAAGAGACCCAGTACTTC. It yields the protein CASSLQGNQETQYF.

DNA of the CDR3: TGTGCCAGCAGCTTAACGGGAGGCGGGGAGACCCAGTACTTC. It encodes CASSLTGGGETQYF. The chain joins TRBV7-8 to TRBJ2-5; 7 nucleotides agree with TRBD2. CDR1 is SGHVS, CDR2 FQNEAQ, per germline. V was pared by 2 bases and J by 5 bases, with 5 bases of the junction left unmatched. The CDR3 runs 14 residues.

The rearrangement links TRBV19 to TRBJ2-6; D gene unclear. Germline V gives CDR1 LNHDA, CDR2 SQIVND (reference sequence). The CDR3 runs 15 residues. Trimming removed 3 bases at V and 2 bases at J, with 8 bases between. CDR3 sequence reads: CASSIAVTGANVLTF. CDR3 DNA sequence: TGTGCCAGTAGTATCGCAGTGACTGGGGCCAACGTCCTGACTTTC. The entire variable domain, with the rest obtained from reference TRBV19 and TRBJ2-6, is as follows: DGGITQSPKYLFRKEGQNVTLSCEQNLNHDAMYWYRQDPGQGLRLIYYSQIVNDFQKGDIAEGYSVSREKKESFPLTVTSAQKNPTAFYLCASSIAVTGANVLTFGAGSRLTVL.

This chain uses TRBV24-1 with TRBJ2-5, with a tentative D call TRBD2 (5 bases). Deletions cut 3 bases from V and 6 bases from J, with 10 bases between. Per germline, CDR1 KGHDR and CDR2 SFDVKD. CDR3 length: 13 amino acids. The CDR3: CATSDADGKTQYF. As DNA, the CDR3 is TGTGCCACCAGTGATGCTGACGGGAAGACCCAGTACTTC.